This record covers a single T cell receptor beta chain. Its antigen remains unidentified. Germline V CDR1 and CDR2: MRHNA, SNTAGT. This CDR3 is 18 amino acids long. V shed 2 bases, J shed 6 bases, and the junction held 14 bases outside the gene matches. This entry belongs to a study of long-term antiretroviral therapy in people with HIV. Overall study findings and caveats: The study found that diversity rose after ART but stayed below transplant donor controls. HIV repertoires spanned narrower CDR3 length ranges than controls.

Each contributor possessed a minimum of one pre-ART and a minimum of two post-ART PBMC samples. This was the immunoSEQ v3.0 assay at survey level. Sequencing of each sample targeted roughly 35,000-55,000 T-cell genomes. Clones were read by immunoSEQ multiplex PCR, and TCRdb kept only the in-frame ones, dropping some. The sample includes 30,000 or so clones, 93% of them seen just once. The starting material was unsorted PBMCs, obtained 6.2 years after starting antiretroviral therapy. This TCR came from a man in his forties with HIV. The rearrangement links TRBV6-4 to TRBJ2-3; 10 bases match TRBD1. As DNA, the CDR3 is TGTGCCAGCAGTGACACTCTCTCGACAGGGGGCGAAGTGGATACGCAGTATTTT. Translating it yields CASSDTLSTGGEVDTQYF.